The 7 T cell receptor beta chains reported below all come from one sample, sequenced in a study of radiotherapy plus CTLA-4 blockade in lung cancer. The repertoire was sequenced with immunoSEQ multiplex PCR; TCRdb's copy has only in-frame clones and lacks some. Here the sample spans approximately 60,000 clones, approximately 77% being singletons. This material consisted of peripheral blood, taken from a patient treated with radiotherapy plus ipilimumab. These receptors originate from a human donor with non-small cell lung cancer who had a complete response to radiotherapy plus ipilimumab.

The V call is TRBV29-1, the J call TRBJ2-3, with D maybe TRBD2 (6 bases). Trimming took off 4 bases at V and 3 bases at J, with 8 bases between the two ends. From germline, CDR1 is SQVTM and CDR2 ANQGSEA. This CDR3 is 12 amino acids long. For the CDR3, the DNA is TGCAGCGTTGCGGCGGGAACAGATACGCAGTATTTT. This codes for CSVAAGTDTQYF.

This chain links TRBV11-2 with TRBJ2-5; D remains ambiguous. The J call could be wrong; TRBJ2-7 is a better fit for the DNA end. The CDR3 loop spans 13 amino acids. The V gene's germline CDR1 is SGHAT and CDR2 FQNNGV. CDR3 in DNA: TGTGCCAGCAGCTCAGTCTCCCTCTACGAGCAGTACTTC. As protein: CASSSVSLYEQYF.

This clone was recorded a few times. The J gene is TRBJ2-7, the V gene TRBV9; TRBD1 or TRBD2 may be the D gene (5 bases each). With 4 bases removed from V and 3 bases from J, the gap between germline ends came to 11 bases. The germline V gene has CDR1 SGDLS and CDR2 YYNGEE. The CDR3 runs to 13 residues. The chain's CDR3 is CASSPMGVYEQYV. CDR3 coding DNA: TGTGCCAGCAGCCCGATGGGGGTCTACGAGCAGTACGTC.

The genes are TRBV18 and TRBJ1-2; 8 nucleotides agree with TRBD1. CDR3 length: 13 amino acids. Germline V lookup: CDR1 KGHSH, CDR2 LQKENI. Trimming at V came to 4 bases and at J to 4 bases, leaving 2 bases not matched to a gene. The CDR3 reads CASSLGQGYGYTF. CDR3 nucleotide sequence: TGTGCCAGCTCACTAGGACAGGGCTATGGCTACACCTTC.

The CDR3 spells CASSRQVNQPQHF. The DNA of the CDR3 is TGTGCCAGCAGTCGACAGGTTAATCAGCCCCAGCATTTT. The V and J genes are TRBV2 and TRBJ1-5, with D perhaps matching TRBD1 (6 bases). Germline CDR1 SNHLY, CDR2 FYNNEI. The V end was cut by 5 bases, the J end by 4 bases, with 9 bases between. This CDR3 region has 13 residues.

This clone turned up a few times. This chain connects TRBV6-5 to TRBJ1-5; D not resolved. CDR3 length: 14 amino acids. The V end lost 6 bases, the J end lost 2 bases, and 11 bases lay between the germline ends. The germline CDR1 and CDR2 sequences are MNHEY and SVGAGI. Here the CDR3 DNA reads TGTGCCAGCAGCTACGCACGGGGCAATCAGCCCCAGCATTTT. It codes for CASSYARGNQPQHF.

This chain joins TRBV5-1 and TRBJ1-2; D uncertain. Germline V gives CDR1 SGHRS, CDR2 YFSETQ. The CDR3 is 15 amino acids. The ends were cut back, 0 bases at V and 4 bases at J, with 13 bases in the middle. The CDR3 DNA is TGCGCCAGCAGCTTGGGGTATCCGGCGATCTATGGCTACACCTTC. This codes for CASSLGYPAIYGYTF.